This T cell receptor (beta chain) was captured by sequencing in a study of CD8 T cells in Susac syndrome. The wider study: Of the sequenced Susac syndrome patients, six had active disease and eight were in remission.

Random hexamers were used to reverse transcribe about 0.45 to 1 ug of RNA. Amplification of TCR beta CDR3 spanned 54 Vbeta and 13 Jbeta via immunoSEQ multiplex PCR. Using its own MiXCR run on the immunoSEQ multiplex PCR reads, TCRdb lists one record per CDR3 protein. The data contain roughly 140,000 distinct CDR3 sequences, more than 90% of them seen just once; the ten biggest clones take up less than 0.085%. TEMRA cells underwent FACS enrichment and CD8+ and CD4+ T cells underwent negative isolation. V was pared by 3 bases and J by 1 base, with 9 bases between. This CDR3 has 14 amino acids. Germline V gives CDR1 LNHNV, CDR2 YYDKDF (reference sequence).

This chain connects TRBV15 to TRBJ1-1; D not resolved. The sequenced sample consisted of CD4+ T cells from PBMCs. The origin of this receptor is a human donor with Susac syndrome. The CDR3 sequence: CATSRPLKNTEAFF. The CDR3 nucleotides read TGTGCCACCAGCAGGCCCCTAAAGAACACTGAAGCTTTCTTT.